Below are 29 T cell receptor beta chains sequenced from a single sample in a study of response to subunit inactivated influenza vaccine. TCRdb reprocessed the RT-PCR reads via MiXCR and lists one record per CDR3 protein. The sample has fewer than 700,000 distinct CDR3 sequences, over 10% seen once; the top ten hold about an eighth. The source was PBMCs from blood, collected about 40 days after vaccination. The source of these receptors is a man aged 45 to 65 who received an inactivated influenza vaccine.

In this sample, this clonotype turned up a few times. This chain connects TRBV29-1 to TRBJ2-5; D is ambiguous. This CDR3 region has 11 residues. The V and J ends lost 4 bases and 2 bases respectively, with 5 bases between them. Germline V gives CDR1 SQVTM, CDR2 ANQGSEA. CDR3 coding DNA: TGCAGCGTTGGGATTCAAGAGACCCAGTACTTC. This translates into CSVGIQETQYF.

This clonotype was observed at least ten times. The chain uses TRBV5-1 and TRBJ2-1; a possible D gene is TRBD1 (6 bases). Trimming cost V 4 bases and J 6 bases, with 11 bases left between them. Germline V gives CDR1 SGHRS, CDR2 YFSETQ. The CDR3 totals 13 residues. The CDR3 region has the DNA TGCGCCAGCAGCCCGGGACAACTCAATGAGCAGTTCTTC. As protein: CASSPGQLNEQFF.

This chain connects TRBV7-2 to TRBJ2-3, with 8 bases fitting TRBD2. Unmatched junction bases numbered 8, after V lost 3 bases and J lost 6 bases. The CDR3 extends over 15 amino acids. Germline CDR1 SGHTA, CDR2 FQGNSA. The DNA for the CDR3 is TGTGCCAGCAGCTTCCACTCGGGGGGGCCGGATACGCAGTATTTT. This sequence encodes CASSFHSGGPDTQYF.

This clonotype was detected a few times. The V and J genes are TRBV29-1 and TRBJ2-5; D unclear. V lost 2 bases and J 1 base, leaving 8 bases between the germline ends. There are 13 residues in the CDR3. Germline assignment: CDR1 SQVTM and CDR2 ANQGSEA. For the CDR3, the DNA is TGCAGCGTTGAAAGTAGGGCCCAAGAGACCCAGTACTTC. Its translation is CSVESRAQETQYF.

In its sample, this clonotype was seen a few times. The rearrangement links TRBV6-2 or TRBV6-3 to TRBJ2-7; 9 nucleotides line up with TRBD1. Germline lookup yields CDR1 MNHEY and CDR2 SVGEGT. The trim removed 2 bases at V and 5 bases at J, leaving 16 bases unmatched. The CDR3 totals 18 residues. Here the CDR3 DNA reads TGTGCCAGCAGTTACCCGGGACAGGGCAAGGAGGAAGGTGACGAGCAGTACTTC. Encoded protein: CASSYPGQGKEEGDEQYF.

A few counts support this clonotype. The V and J genes are TRBV12-3 or TRBV12-4 and TRBJ2-3, with 9 bases lining up with TRBD2. The CDR3 is 15 amino acids. V lost 6 bases, J lost 3 bases, and 7 bases stayed unmatched. The CDR3 coding sequence is TGTGCCAGCAGCTTCTCTAGCGGGATTACAGATACGCAGTATTTT. Translating it yields CASSFSSGITDTQYF.

This clonotype showed up many times. The gene calls are TRBV4-2 and TRBJ2-5; TRBD1 matches at 12 bases. Losses at the gene ends were 1 base for V and 4 bases for J; bases not matched to a gene: 4. Looked up from germline, CDR1 is LGHNA and CDR2 is YNFKEQ. This CDR3 has 16 amino acids. The CDR3 loop reads CASSQVGQGAVETQYF. The CDR3 DNA reads as TGTGCCAGCAGCCAAGTGGGACAGGGGGCTGTAGAGACCCAGTACTTC.

The rearrangement uses TRBV9 and TRBJ2-5, with TRBD2 as a possible D gene (6 bases). Germline values: CDR1 SGDLS, CDR2 YYNGEE. The CDR3 is made up of 15 amino acids. Between the trimmed V and J ends, which lost 0 bases and 1 base, there was a span of 10 bases. CDR3 DNA: TGTGCCAGCAGCGTAGGTAGCGGCCCCCAAGAGACCCAGTACTTC. It is translated as CASSVGSGPQETQYF.

This clonotype was seen a handful of times. The chain recombines TRBV6-1 with TRBJ2-1; TRBD1 aligns across 9 bases. V lost 6 bases to trimming and J lost 7 bases; unmatched junction nucleotides: 7. From germline, CDR1 is MNHNS and CDR2 SASEGT. The length of the CDR3 is 14 residues. The CDR3 nucleotides are TGTGCCAGCAGGTCCGGGACAGGGAGGAATGAGCAGTTCTTC. It specifies CASRSGTGRNEQFF.

In its sample, this clonotype was seen many times. The chain employs TRBV12-3 or TRBV12-4 and TRBJ1-3, with a possible D match to TRBD1 (5 bases). CDR3 length: 17 residues. V was trimmed by 0 bases and J by 2 bases, leaving 14 bases between them. CDR3 amino acids: CASSLALPGRTGNTIYF. The CDR3 region has the DNA TGTGCCAGCAGTTTAGCGCTTCCGGGGCGGACTGGAAACACCATATATTTT.

This clonotype was counted between two and nine times. The rearrangement uses TRBV20-1 and TRBJ2-1, with 7 bases lining up with TRBD2. J lost 2 bases, V lost 5 bases, and 6 bases had no gene match. Germline CDR1 reads DFQATT; CDR2 reads SNEGSKA (reference sequence). CDR3 length: 14 amino acids. The chain's CDR3 is CSAETSRTYNEQFF. In nucleotides, the CDR3 is TGCAGTGCTGAGACTAGCCGAACCTACAATGAGCAGTTCTTC.

This clonotype was detected a few times. V and J are TRBV12-3 or TRBV12-4 and TRBJ2-7; 9 bases agree with TRBD2. The CDR3 consists of 15 residues. V shed 8 bases and J 7 bases; nucleotides not matched to a gene: 15. The CDR3 DNA reads as TGTGCCAGCGGGACCGGCGGGAGGGCCTTGGGTGAGCAGTACTTC. Translating it yields CASGTGGRALGEQYF.

This clonotype was recorded a few times. This chain uses TRBV4-1 with TRBJ2-5; tentative D call: TRBD1 (5 bases). The CDR3 extends over 14 amino acids. The V and J ends lost 0 bases and 5 bases respectively, with 10 bases between them. Germline CDR1 and CDR2: MGHRA and YSYEKL. CDR3 sequence: CASSQEGVSETQYF. The CDR3, as DNA: TGCGCCAGCAGCCAAGAAGGGGTTTCGGAGACCCAGTACTTC.

CDR3 residues: CASSLIPIGQGAETQYF. The CDR3, as DNA: TGCGCCAGCAGCTTGATCCCGATAGGACAGGGGGCAGAGACCCAGTACTTC. The chain joins TRBV5-1 to TRBJ2-5; 11 nucleotides align to TRBD1. This CDR3 region has 17 residues. With V trimmed by 1 base and J by 4 bases, 9 bases remained unmatched. CDR1 is SGHRS and CDR2 is YFSETQ in the germline V gene.

The V and J genes are TRBV6-2 or TRBV6-3 and TRBJ2-1, with unresolved D. Germline CDR1 MNHEY, CDR2 SVGEGT. Trimming cost V 2 bases and J 8 bases, with 16 bases left between them. The CDR3 is 15 residues long. The CDR3 loop is CASSYLGSFKDEQFF. CDR3 DNA sequence: TGTGCCAGCAGTTACCTGGGTAGCTTTAAGGATGAGCAGTTCTTC.

The genes are TRBV29-1 and TRBJ2-1, with 7 nucleotides matching TRBD1. Germline values: CDR1 SQVTM, CDR2 ANQGSEA. The length of the CDR3 is 11 residues. Trimming at V came to 7 bases and at J to 15 bases, leaving 12 bases not matched to a gene. Here the CDR3 reads CSGRQGMGLFF. The CDR3 DNA is TGCAGCGGCCGACAGGGAATGGGCCTGTTCTTC.

The V gene is TRBV20-1, the J gene TRBJ2-1, with 9 nucleotides matching TRBD2. The CDR3 totals 15 residues. CDR1 is DFQATT and CDR2 is SNEGSKA in the germline V gene (reference sequence). V lost 2 bases to trimming and J lost 5 bases; unmatched junction nucleotides: 7. CDR3 in amino acids: CSARSPGLAHNEQFF. The CDR3, as DNA: TGCAGTGCTAGAAGCCCGGGACTAGCCCACAATGAGCAGTTCTTC.

This clonotype came up many times. This sequence joins TRBV4-3 and TRBJ2-7, with D possibly matching TRBD2 (5 bases). This CDR3 is built from 13 residues. Germline CDR1 and CDR2: LGHNA and YSLEER. Trimming left V 1 base short and J 7 bases short, with 11 bases between. The CDR3 sequence is CASSQGLHGEQYF. For the CDR3, the DNA is TGCGCCAGCAGCCAAGGACTACACGGGGAGCAGTACTTC.

This clonotype was seen at least ten times. The rearrangement links TRBV12-3 or TRBV12-4 to TRBJ1-6; 7 bases match TRBD1. Trimming cost V 6 bases and J 8 bases; bases outside gene matches: 7. This CDR3 has 14 amino acids. The CDR3 DNA follows: TGTGCCAGCAGCCCCAGGGGGGGCGATTCACCCCTCCACTTT. Amino acid sequence: CASSPRGGDSPLHF.

In its sample, this clonotype was seen a few times. The J gene is TRBJ2-5, the V gene TRBV20-1; D may be TRBD2 (6 bases). V lost 5 bases, J lost 4 bases, and 20 bases lay in between. The length of the CDR3 is 15 residues. Germline lookup yields CDR1 DFQATT and CDR2 SNEGSKA (reference sequence). The CDR3 here is CSAEGLTPRRETQYF. As DNA, the CDR3 is TGCAGTGCTGAGGGACTCACCCCACGCCGAGAGACCCAGTACTTC.

The V call is TRBV15, the J call TRBJ2-3, with 8 bases lining up with TRBD1. J gave up 3 bases and V 3 bases, and 5 bases lay outside the gene matches. CDR3 length equals 15 residues. CDR1 and CDR2 from the germline V gene are LNHNV and YYDKDF (reference sequence). In nucleotides, the CDR3 is TGTGCCACCAGCAGGGATACAGGGGGAACAGATACGCAGTATTTT. It is translated as CATSRDTGGTDTQYF.

The chain uses TRBV6-6 and TRBJ2-5; TRBD2 matches 7 bases. With 5 bases clipped from V and 9 bases from J, the junction kept 9 bases outside the gene matches. The CDR3 totals 13 residues. CDR1 MNHNY and CDR2 SVGAGI come from the germline V gene (reference sequence). CDR3 coding DNA: TGTGCCAGCAGTAATGACCGGGCGGGGGCCCAGTACTTC. Amino acid sequence: CASSNDRAGAQYF.

The chain couples TRBV11-2 to TRBJ2-1, with 11 bases that match TRBD2. The CDR3 loop spans 17 amino acids. V trimming: 7 bases; J trimming: 7 bases; junction bases outside the gene matches: 15. Germline V gives CDR1 SGHAT, CDR2 FQNNGV. Here the CDR3 reads CASTDSLAGGSRNEQFF. CDR3 coding DNA: TGTGCCAGCACCGACTCCTTAGCGGGGGGGTCCAGGAATGAGCAGTTCTTC.

This clonotype has at least ten counts. The chain uses TRBV7-9 and TRBJ2-2; D is perhaps TRBD2 (6 bases). CDR3 length equals 13 residues. Germline values: CDR1 SEHNR, CDR2 FQNEAQ (reference sequence). The germline V and J ends were trimmed by 6 bases and 3 bases, with 8 bases remaining between them. CDR3 nucleotides: TGTGCCAGCAGTCGCGGGGACACCGGGGAGCTGTTTTTT. It yields the protein CASSRGDTGELFF.

This clonotype showed up just a few times. The chain recombines TRBV7-8 with TRBJ2-1; 10 positions agree with TRBD2. The junction had 11 bases not matched to a gene; V was cut back by 5 bases and J by 7 bases. Germline CDR1 and CDR2: SGHVS and FQNEAQ. The CDR3 runs to 16 residues. CDR3 sequence: CASSLQPSGSGNEQFF. Written as DNA, the CDR3 is TGTGCCAGCAGCCTTCAGCCTAGCGGGAGTGGTAATGAGCAGTTCTTC.

The count of this clonotype is one. The chain recombines TRBV4-2 with TRBJ2-5; 8 nucleotides align to TRBD2. The trim removed 1 base at V and 5 bases at J, leaving 6 bases unmatched. Germline assignment: CDR1 LGHNA and CDR2 YNFKEQ. This CDR3 comprises 15 residues. The CDR3 DNA sequence: TGTGCCAGCAGCCAAGGGCGGGGGGACGGGGAGACCCAGTACTTC. The encoded protein is CASSQGRGDGETQYF.

This clonotype was seen repeatedly, ten times or more. The chain is built from TRBV10-3 and TRBJ1-5, with D possibly being TRBD1 (6 bases). V lost 6 bases, J lost 1 base, and 13 bases lay in between. The CDR3 loop spans 15 amino acids. Germline CDR1 and CDR2: ENHRY and SYGVKD. CDR3 bases: TGTGCCATCAGCGCCTCGACAGGAAGCAATCAGCCCCAGCATTTT. This encodes CAISASTGSNQPQHF.

This clonotype was counted a few times. The rearrangement joins TRBV28 to TRBJ2-1; 7 bases agree with TRBD2. Unmatched junction bases numbered 8, after V lost 9 bases and J lost 3 bases. CDR3 size: 14 residues. CDR1 and CDR2 from the germline V gene are MDHEN and SYDVKM. The CDR3 sequence: CASSRDYLYNEQFF. CDR3 in DNA: TGTGCCAGTAGCCGGGACTATCTCTACAATGAGCAGTTCTTC.

This clonotype has only a few counts. The V and J genes are TRBV28 and TRBJ2-1; 9 bases map to TRBD2. This CDR3 comprises 15 residues. From germline, CDR1 is MDHEN and CDR2 SYDVKM. V gave up 8 bases and J gave up 10 bases; unmatched junction bases: 15. The CDR3, as DNA: TGTGCCAGCGATCCTGCCGGAGCGGGAGGATCAGAGCAGTTCTTC. Translated, it gives CASDPAGAGGSEQFF.